This TCR beta chain was sequenced during a study of CD8 T cells in ankylosing spondylitis. Germline V gene data show CDR1 as SGDLS and CDR2 as YYNGEE. This CDR3 is built from 14 residues. V shed 4 bases and J 5 bases; nucleotides not matched to a gene: 7. Construction of TCR beta libraries was performed using quantitative 5'-RACE with molecular barcodes. Each CDR3 protein gets one entry after TCRdb re-called the 5' RACE reads with MiXCR. This sample has approximately 43,000 distinct CDR3 sequences, with about 4.2% found just once. Many counts were recorded for this clonotype. V is TRBV9 and J is TRBJ2-7, with 9 positions matching TRBD1. The sequence derives from a female donor with ankylosing spondylitis or in good health (not recorded which). Material for sequencing was blood, either unsorted or a sorted T cell fraction (not recorded which). DNA for the CDR3: TGTGCCAGCAGCCAGGGACAGGGTACCAACGAGCAGTACTTC. Translated: CASSQGQGTNEQYF.